This T cell receptor (beta chain) was profiled in a study of blood T cell repertoires in COVID-19. The CDR3 has 16 residues. CDR1 and CDR2 (germline): LGHDT, YNNKEL (reference sequence). Losses at the gene ends were 5 bases for V and 4 bases for J; bases not matched to a gene: 7. Study processing details: Reference gene primer amplification in the assay estimated nucleated cell counts. Produced via immunoSEQ multiplex PCR; TCRdb's table is partial and in-frame only. V and J calls and clone size are as listed in that table; D and trimming were resolved from the DNA. Here the sample spans about 52,000 clones, around 81% being singletons. This clone appeared a single time. Patients of the Seattle cohort, enrolled during active infection, were followed longitudinally.

The gene calls are TRBV3-1 (or the pseudogene TRBV3-2) and TRBJ1-3; TRBD1 aligns across 11 bases. The sequenced sample consisted of peripheral blood. The origin of this receptor is a woman aged 80 or over with COVID-19, enrolled during active disease. The CDR3 here is CASSTGQGAKGNTIYF. CDR3 bases: TGTGCCAGCAGCACTGGACAGGGGGCAAAGGGAAACACCATATATTTT.